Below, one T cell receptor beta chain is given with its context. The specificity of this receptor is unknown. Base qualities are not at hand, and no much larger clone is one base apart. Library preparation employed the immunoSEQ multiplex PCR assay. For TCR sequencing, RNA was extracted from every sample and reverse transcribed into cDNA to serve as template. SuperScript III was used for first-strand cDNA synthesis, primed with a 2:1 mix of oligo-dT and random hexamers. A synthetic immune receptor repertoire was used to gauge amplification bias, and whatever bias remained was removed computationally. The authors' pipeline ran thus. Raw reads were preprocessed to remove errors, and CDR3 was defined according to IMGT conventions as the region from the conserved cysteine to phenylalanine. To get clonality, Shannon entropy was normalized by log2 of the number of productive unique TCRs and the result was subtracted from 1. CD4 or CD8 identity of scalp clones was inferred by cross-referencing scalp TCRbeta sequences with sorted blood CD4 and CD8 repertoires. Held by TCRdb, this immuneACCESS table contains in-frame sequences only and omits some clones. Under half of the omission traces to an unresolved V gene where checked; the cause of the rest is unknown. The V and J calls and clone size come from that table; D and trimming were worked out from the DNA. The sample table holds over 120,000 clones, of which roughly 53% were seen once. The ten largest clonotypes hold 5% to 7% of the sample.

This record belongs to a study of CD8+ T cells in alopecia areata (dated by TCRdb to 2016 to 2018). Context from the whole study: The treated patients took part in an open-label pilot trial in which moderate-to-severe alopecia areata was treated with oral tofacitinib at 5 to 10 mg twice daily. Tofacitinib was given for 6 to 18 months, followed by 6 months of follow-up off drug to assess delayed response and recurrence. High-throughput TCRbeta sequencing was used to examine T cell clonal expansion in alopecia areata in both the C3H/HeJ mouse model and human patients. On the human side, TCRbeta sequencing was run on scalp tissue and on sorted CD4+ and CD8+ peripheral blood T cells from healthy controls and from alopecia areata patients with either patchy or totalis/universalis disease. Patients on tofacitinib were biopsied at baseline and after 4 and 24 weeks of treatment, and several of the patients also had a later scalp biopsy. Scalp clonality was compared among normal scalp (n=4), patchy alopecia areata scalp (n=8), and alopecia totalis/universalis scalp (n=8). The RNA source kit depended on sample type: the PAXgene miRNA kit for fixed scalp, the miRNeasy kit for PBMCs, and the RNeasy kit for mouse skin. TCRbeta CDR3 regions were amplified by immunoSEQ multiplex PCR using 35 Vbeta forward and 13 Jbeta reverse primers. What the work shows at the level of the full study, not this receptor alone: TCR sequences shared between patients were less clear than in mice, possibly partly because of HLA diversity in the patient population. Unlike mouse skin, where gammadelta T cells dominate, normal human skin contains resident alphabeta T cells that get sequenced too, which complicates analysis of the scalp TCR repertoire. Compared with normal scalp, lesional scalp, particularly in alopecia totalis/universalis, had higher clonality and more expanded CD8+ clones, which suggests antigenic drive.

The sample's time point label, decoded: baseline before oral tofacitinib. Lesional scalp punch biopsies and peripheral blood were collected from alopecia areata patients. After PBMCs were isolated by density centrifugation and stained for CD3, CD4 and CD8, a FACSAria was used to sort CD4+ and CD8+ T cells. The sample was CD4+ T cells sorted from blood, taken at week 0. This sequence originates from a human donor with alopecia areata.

The CDR3: CAIRRTGNTEAFF. The DNA sequence is as follows: TGTGCCATCAGACGGACAGGTAACACTGAAGCTTTCTTT. The chain links TRBV10-3 with TRBJ1-1, with 7 bases matching TRBD1. V loses 6 bases at its end and J loses 2 bases; junction bases beyond the gene matches: 3. The CDR3 runs 13 amino acids, cysteine and phenylalanine included. The only DNA kept is the CDR3, 39 bases in frame from the first base. Reading the germline V gene gives CDR1 ENHRY and CDR2 SYGVKD.